Given below is one T cell receptor beta chain in context. The antigen remains undetermined. CDR1 SGHNT and CDR2 YENEEA come from the germline V gene. Trimming shortened V by 2 bases and J by 6 bases, and 17 bases separated the two germline ends. The CDR3 is 16 residues long. Researchers ran the PCR with 60 Vbeta and 13 Jbeta primers. Assay used: immunoSEQ multiplex PCR; TCRdb lists only in-frame clones, some missing. The data hold 100,000 or so clones, with 70% to 80% observed a single time. These data belong to a study of cytomegalovirus exposure and HLA in healthy donors. General study results and limits: Researchers left out some V segments, among them TRBV6-2 and TRBV6-3, as indistinguishable. TCR association rates varied by HLA locus in a later analysis, with DRB1 highest and HLA-C lowest.

Source material: PBMCs. This clonotype originated in a female donor in good health and CMV-seropositive. The J gene is TRBJ2-1, the V gene TRBV11-3, with D unresolved. The DNA of the CDR3 is TGTGCCAGCAGCTTACTCCGGCCAGGTCTTGGCAATGAGCAGTTCTTC. As protein: CASSLLRPGLGNEQFF.